The 8 T cell receptor beta chains below were found in one sample sequenced in a study of blood T cells in healthy people across ages. Next came a second PCR, run for about 7 to 11 cycles, which used a sample-barcoded 5' primer along with a J-beta primer mix. One entry per CDR3 protein, called by TCRdb with MiXCR from the 5' RACE reads. The sample lists approximately 1,000,000 distinct CDR3 sequences, 45% occurring once. The specimen sequenced was blood. These receptors originate from a woman between 55 and 75 years old in good health.

This clonotype was found a few times. The rearrangement joins TRBV28 to TRBJ1-2; no definite D call. The germline V gene encodes CDR1 MDHEN and CDR2 SYDVKM. The CDR3 has 12 amino acids. Trimming left V 5 bases short and J 7 bases short, with 11 bases between. The CDR3 DNA reads as TGTGCCAGCAGTGTAGGGTCTTCTGGCTACACCTTC. It specifies CASSVGSSGYTF.

This chain uses TRBV12-3 or TRBV12-4 with TRBJ1-1, with D maybe TRBD1 (5 bases). Trimming shortened V by 2 bases and J by 13 bases, and 20 bases separated the two germline ends. The CDR3 runs to 14 residues. In DNA, the CDR3 is TGTGCCAGCAGTTTATATAGGGACGGACCCTGTGGTTTCTTT. Translating it yields CASSLYRDGPCGFF.

This clonotype was found a few times. The chain recombines TRBV27 with TRBJ2-5; TRBD1 matches 8 bases. Germline V gives CDR1 MNHEY, CDR2 SMNVEV (reference sequence). The CDR3 is made up of 17 amino acids. The V segment lost 3 bases and the J segment 5 bases; nucleotides outside the gene matches: 14. CDR3 sequence reads: CASSFTATGGLIETQYF. The CDR3 DNA reads as TGTGCCAGCAGTTTTACGGCCACAGGGGGATTGATTGAGACCCAGTACTTC.

The rearrangement joins TRBV3-1 to TRBJ1-6; 10 bases line up with TRBD1. The CDR3 sequence is 15 residues long. Germline V gene sequence: CDR1 LGHDT, CDR2 YNNKEL (reference sequence). J lost 6 bases, V lost 4 bases, and 3 bases had no gene match. In nucleotides, the CDR3 is TGTGCCAGCAGCCGCGGGACAGGGGCTAATTCACCCCTCCACTTT. It specifies CASSRGTGANSPLHF.

This clonotype turned up a few times. The V and J genes are TRBV11-2 and TRBJ2-7, with D perhaps TRBD1 (5 bases). Germline assignment: CDR1 SGHAT and CDR2 FQNNGV. The ends were cut back, 0 bases at V and 3 bases at J, with 12 bases in the middle. This CDR3 contains 15 residues. The CDR3 is CASSLDLAQGYEQYF. The CDR3 nucleotides read TGTGCCAGCAGCTTAGACCTTGCCCAGGGCTACGAGCAGTACTTC.

The V gene is TRBV20-1, the J gene TRBJ2-1; 11 bases line up with TRBD2. Germline V gene lookup returns CDR1 DFQATT and CDR2 SNEGSKA (reference sequence). V shed 4 bases, J shed 4 bases, and the junction held 3 bases outside the gene matches. The CDR3 has 14 residues. The CDR3 DNA reads as TGCAGTGCTAAGGGACTAGCGGATTACAATGAGCAGTTCTTC. This encodes CSAKGLADYNEQFF.

On this clonotype: This sequence may be a read error, since a much larger clone differs from it by one base. The genes are TRBV6-6 and TRBJ2-1; 12 bases fit TRBD2. V shed 6 bases, J shed 11 bases, and the junction held 11 bases outside the gene matches. CDR3 length: 15 residues. Germline values: CDR1 MNHNY, CDR2 SVGAGI (reference sequence). The CDR3 bases are TGTGCCAGCAGCAACGAGGGACTAGCGGGTTCGAAGCAGTTCTTC. It specifies CASSNEGLAGSKQFF.

The rearrangement uses TRBV10-3 and TRBJ2-1; no reliable D call. Per the germline V gene, CDR1 is ENHRY and CDR2 is SYGVKD. This CDR3 spans 18 amino acids. Trimming pared 2 bases from V and 1 base from J, leaving 18 bases between. The chain's CDR3 is CAISEPTKAALSYNEQFF. CDR3 nucleotide sequence: TGTGCCATCAGTGAGCCAACGAAGGCGGCCTTATCCTACAATGAGCAGTTCTTC.